This entry lists 12 T cell receptor beta chains sequenced from one sample in a study of yellow fever vaccine responses in identical twins. Each CDR3 protein gets one entry after TCRdb re-called the RT-PCR reads with MiXCR. The repertoire consists of 30,000 to 40,000 distinct CDR3 sequences, with about three fifths occurring once and the leading ten covering 4.5%. Source: T cells from blood (PBMCs), unsorted or a sorted subset (not recorded which), taken before or after yellow fever vaccination (not recorded which). The origin of the receptors is a woman aged 18-30 years who received the yellow fever vaccine.

The chain combines TRBV2 with TRBJ2-7; tentative D call: TRBD1 (6 bases). There are 14 residues in the CDR3. Germline V gene lookup returns CDR1 SNHLY and CDR2 FYNNEI. Trimming stripped 8 bases from V and 4 bases from J, with 18 bases between. In DNA form, the CDR3 reads TGTGCCAGCTCCACGGCTACAGGGTGGTACGAGCAGTACGTC. Protein: CASSTATGWYEQYV.

This clonotype turned up a few times. The V call is TRBV3-1, the J call TRBJ1-1; D uncertain. The CDR3 runs to 14 residues. Trimming stripped 6 bases from V and 1 base from J, with 12 bases between. Germline-derived CDR1 and CDR2 are LGHDT and YNNKEL (reference sequence). CDR3 in amino acids: CASSQWAENTEAFF. The CDR3 nucleotides are TGTGCCAGCAGTCAGTGGGCGGAGAACACTGAAGCTTTCTTT. The variable domain in full, with the rest retrieved from reference TRBV3-1 and TRBJ1-1, is DTAVSQTPKYLVTQMGNDKSIKCEQNLGHDTMYWYKQDSKKFLKIMFSYNNKELIINETVPNRFSPKSPDKAHLNLHINSLELGDSAVYFCASSQWAENTEAFFGQGTRLTVV.

This chain uses TRBV2 with TRBJ2-7, with D possibly being TRBD2 (6 bases). The V and J ends lost 4 bases and 1 base respectively, with 11 bases between them. CDR1 and CDR2 from the germline V gene are SNHLY and FYNNEI. The CDR3 runs 14 residues. The CDR3 bases are TGTGCCAGCAGTGCCCACGGGGGATCCTACGAGCAGTACGTC. This encodes CASSAHGGSYEQYV.

The rearrangement joins TRBV12-3 or TRBV12-4 to TRBJ2-5; either TRBD1 or TRBD2 may supply D (5 bases each). This CDR3 has 14 residues. The V and J ends lost 3 bases and 1 base respectively, with 9 bases between them. CDR3 amino acids: CASSFRETQETQYF. Written as DNA, the CDR3 is TGTGCCAGCAGTTTCAGGGAGACCCAAGAGACCCAGTACTTC.

This clonotype has a handful of counts. This chain joins TRBV11-1 and TRBJ1-1, with 7 bases fitting TRBD1. Trimming at V came to 5 bases and at J to 1 base, leaving 4 bases not matched to a gene. There are 14 residues in the CDR3. Germline CDR1 is SGHAT and CDR2 is FQDESV (reference sequence). The CDR3 nucleotides are TGTGCCAGCAGCCCAGGGGGACCGAACACTGAAGCTTTCTTT. This codes for CASSPGGPNTEAFF.

The V and J genes are TRBV11-1 and TRBJ2-1; D may be TRBD1 (6 bases). V shed 2 bases and J shed 0 bases, with 17 bases lying between them. The CDR3 is 18 amino acids. CDR1 and CDR2 from the germline V gene are SGHAT and FQDESV (reference sequence). The CDR3 is CASSLSGVSMSSYNEQFF. Written as DNA, the CDR3 is TGTGCCAGCAGCTTATCAGGGGTCTCCATGAGCTCCTACAATGAGCAGTTCTTC.

The chain is built from TRBV10-1 and TRBJ1-2; D remains unclear. Germline CDR1 reads WNHNN; CDR2 reads SYGVQD (reference sequence). The CDR3 covers 17 residues. V lost 3 bases and J 5 bases, leaving 22 bases between the germline ends. In DNA form, the CDR3 reads TGCGCCAGCAGTGATCTTTCGAGCCCGGACGGCGAGTATGGCTACACCTTC. As protein: CASSDLSSPDGEYGYTF.

V and J are TRBV2 and TRBJ2-1; D unresolved. Trimming removed 6 bases from V and 3 bases from J, with 9 bases in between. From germline, CDR1 is SNHLY and CDR2 FYNNEI. The CDR3 loop spans 13 amino acids. CDR3 DNA: TGTGCCAGCAGCAGGAGTAGCTACAATGAGCAGTTCTTC. Its protein is CASSRSSYNEQFF.

The V call is TRBV2, the J call TRBJ2-4; the D gene is possibly TRBD2 (5 bases). Germline V lookup: CDR1 SNHLY, CDR2 FYNNEI. This CDR3 is built from 14 residues. V lost 3 bases to trimming and J lost 0 bases, with 6 bases between them. CDR3 nucleotides: TGTGCCAGCAGTGAGGCGGGAGCCAAAAACATTCAGTACTTC. Protein: CASSEAGAKNIQYF.

The chain couples TRBV28 to TRBJ2-3; D possibly corresponds to TRBD2 (6 bases). Trimming stripped 11 bases from V and 2 bases from J, with 11 bases between. The CDR3 length is 12 residues. The germline V gene encodes CDR1 MDHEN and CDR2 SYDVKM. CDR3 loop: CACGGNTDTQYF. The CDR3 region has the DNA TGTGCCTGTGGGGGGAACACAGATACGCAGTATTTT.

The chain links TRBV7-2 to TRBJ1-5; 7 positions agree with TRBD1. The V gene end was trimmed by 1 base and the J gene end by 6 bases; junction bases not matched to a gene: 6. The CDR3 consists of 15 residues. The germline gives CDR1 SGHTA, CDR2 FQGNSA. CDR3: CASSLVRQGGQPQHF. CDR3 bases: TGTGCCAGCAGCTTAGTGCGTCAGGGGGGTCAGCCCCAGCATTTT.

This rearrangement joins TRBV6-1 to TRBJ1-3, with D perhaps matching TRBD1 (6 bases). The germline gives CDR1 MNHNS, CDR2 SASEGT. The CDR3 extends over 14 amino acids. V lost 8 bases, J lost 1 base, and 12 bases lay in between. The CDR3 protein is CASGAGVSGNTIYF. For the CDR3, the DNA is TGTGCCAGCGGCGCAGGGGTTTCTGGAAACACCATATATTTT.